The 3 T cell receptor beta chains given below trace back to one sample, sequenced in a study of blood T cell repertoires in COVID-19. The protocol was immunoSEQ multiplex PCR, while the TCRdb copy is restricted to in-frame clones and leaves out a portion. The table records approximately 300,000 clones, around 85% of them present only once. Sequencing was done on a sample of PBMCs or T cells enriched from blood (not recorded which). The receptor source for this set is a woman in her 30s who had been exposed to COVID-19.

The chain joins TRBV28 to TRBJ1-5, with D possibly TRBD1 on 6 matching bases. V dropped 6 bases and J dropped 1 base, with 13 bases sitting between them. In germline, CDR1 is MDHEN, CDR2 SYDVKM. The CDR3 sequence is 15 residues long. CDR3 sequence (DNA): TGTGCCAGCAGACCTACAGGGTTGAGCAATCAGCCCCAGCATTTT. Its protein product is CASRPTGLSNQPQHF.

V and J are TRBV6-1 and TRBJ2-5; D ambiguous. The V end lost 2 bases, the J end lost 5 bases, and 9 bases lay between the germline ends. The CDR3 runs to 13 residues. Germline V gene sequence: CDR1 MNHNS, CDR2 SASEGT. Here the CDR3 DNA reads TGTGCCAGCAGTGAATTTGCGGAGGAGACCCAGTACTTC. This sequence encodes CASSEFAEETQYF.

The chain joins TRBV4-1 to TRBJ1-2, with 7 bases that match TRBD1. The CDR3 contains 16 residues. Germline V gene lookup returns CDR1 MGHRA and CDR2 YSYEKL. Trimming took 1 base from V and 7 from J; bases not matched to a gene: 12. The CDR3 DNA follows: TGCGCCAGCAGCCAAGGACAGGGATCCCTTTTTGGTGGCTACACCTTC. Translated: CASSQGQGSLFGGYTF.